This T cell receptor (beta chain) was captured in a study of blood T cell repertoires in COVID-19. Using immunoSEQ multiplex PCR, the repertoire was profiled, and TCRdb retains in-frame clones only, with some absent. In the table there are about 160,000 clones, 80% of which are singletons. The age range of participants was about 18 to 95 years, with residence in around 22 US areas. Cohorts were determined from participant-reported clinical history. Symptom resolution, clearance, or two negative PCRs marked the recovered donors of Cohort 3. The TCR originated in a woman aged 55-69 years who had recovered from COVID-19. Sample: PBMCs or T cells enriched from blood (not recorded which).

DNA for the CDR3: TGTGCCAGTAGTCCCCAGACAGGGGGCCTGGGCTATGGCTACACCTTC. Protein product: CASSPQTGGLGYGYTF. This rearrangement joins TRBV19 to TRBJ1-2; TRBD1 matches 10 bases. The V segment lost 5 bases and the J segment 4 bases; nucleotides outside the gene matches: 10. Germline V gives CDR1 LNHDA, CDR2 SQIVND (reference sequence). The CDR3 runs 16 residues.